The rows below give T cell receptor beta chains drawn from one sample of a study of shared clonotypes between healthy human individuals. Method: immunoSEQ multiplex PCR; TCRdb's copy keeps in-frame clones and lacks some. The sample holds around 700,000 clones, approximately 79% seen once. Sequencing was done on a sample of memory CD4+ T cells sorted from blood. These receptors originate from a woman aged 25 to 39 in good health. Both conserved end residues are part of each CDR3. A D gene is named only where the DNA matches it firmly. For some rows the clone size is stated as once, few or many, or as a class when expanded; others skip it.

CDR3nt	CDR3aa	abundance	v_gene	d_gene	j_gene
TGTGCCAGTAGTATAAATGGGAACTCTGGGGCCAACGTCCTGACTTTC	CASSINGNSGANVLTF	few	TRBV19	NA	TRBJ2-6
TGCGCCAGCAGCCAACGACTAGCGGCGGTTTTCCAAGAGACCCAGTACTTC	CASSQRLAAVFQETQYF	NA	TRBV4-1	TRBD2	TRBJ2-5
TGTGCCAGCAGTCCCCCCGGGACTGGCACCGGGGAGCTGTTTTTT	CASSPPGTGTGELFF	once	TRBV6-5	NA	TRBJ2-2
TGTGCCGTCTCCACCAGGCTAGCGGCGTACAATGAGCAGTTCTTC	CAVSTRLAAYNEQFF	many	TRBV19	TRBD2	TRBJ2-1
TGTGCCAGCAGCCCTGGGCTTGCTAGCACCTACAATGAGCAGTTCTTC	CASSPGLASTYNEQFF	NA	TRBV7-9	NA	TRBJ2-1
TGTGCCAGTACTTATCGAGCGCCACCAAAATACGAGCAGTACTTC	CASTYRAPPKYEQYF	once	TRBV2	NA	TRBJ2-7
TGTGCCAGCAGCTTAACGCAAAACACTGAAGCTTTCTTT	CASSLTQNTEAFF	NA	TRBV11-2	NA	TRBJ1-1
TGTGCCAGCAGAACCCTGGGATTGAGGGAGCTGTTTTTT	CASRTLGLRELFF	NA	TRBV6-5	NA	TRBJ2-2
TGTGCCAGCAGCTTGGACCGGGGAGCTGTTTTT	CASSLDRGAVF	few	TRBV5-6	NA	TRBJ2-2
TGTGCCTGGACGGCAGGACAGTTGAACACTGAAGCTTTCTTT	CAWTAGQLNTEAFF	NA	TRBV30	NA	TRBJ1-1
TGTGCCAGTGAACGGGAGGGCCCCTACAATGAGCAGTTCTTC	CASEREGPYNEQFF	NA	TRBV28	TRBD2	TRBJ2-1
TGTGCTAGTGGTTCCGACTGGATCTTCGGCTACACCTTC	CASGSDWIFGYTF	NA	TRBV12-5	NA	TRBJ1-2
TGTGCCAGCAGTACGCAGGGGGGGCCCCAGCATTTT	CASSTQGGPQHF	NA	TRBV6-5	TRBD1	TRBJ1-5
TGCGCCAGCAGCCCCGGGACAGGGGGCCAACACACCGGGGAGCTGTTTTTT	CASSPGTGGQHTGELFF	NA	TRBV5-1	TRBD1	TRBJ2-2
TGTGCCAGTAACGGCGGGAGGCGAGACGGGGAGCTGTTTTTT	CASNGGRRDGELFF	few	TRBV19	TRBD2	TRBJ2-2
TGTGCCAGCAGCCCCTCAGGGCCAGATACGCAGTATTTT	CASSPSGPDTQYF	few	TRBV7-9	NA	TRBJ2-3
TGTGCCAGCAGGCAACAGAATACCTATGGCTACACCTTC	CASRQQNTYGYTF	NA	TRBV27	NA	TRBJ1-2
TGTGCCAGCAGTCTGGACAGTGCAACTAATGAAAAACTGTTTTTT	CASSLDSATNEKLFF	NA	TRBV6-6	NA	TRBJ1-4
TGTGCCAGCAGCTTATCCGGGCGGGAGACCCAGTACTTC	CASSLSGRETQYF	NA	TRBV7-3	NA	TRBJ2-5
TGTGCCAGCAGACCTAGCGGGATCCACGAGCAGTACTTC	CASRPSGIHEQYF	NA	TRBV27	TRBD2	TRBJ2-7
TGTGCCAGCAGTTTGAAGGGGGCGTTTGGCTACACCTTC	CASSLKGAFGYTF	few	TRBV27	TRBD1	TRBJ1-2
TGCGCCAGCAAAAGGACTAGCGACTCCTACGAGCAGTACTTC	CASKRTSDSYEQYF	NA	TRBV5-1	TRBD2	TRBJ2-7
TGCGCCAGCAGCCAGGGGACGGAGGGTTCACCCCTCCACTTT	CASSQGTEGSPLHF	NA	TRBV5-1	NA	TRBJ1-6
TGTGCCAGCAGACCGCTGGGGCGGGGCAGGGGTTTTCAAGAGACCCAGTACTTC	CASRPLGRGRGFQETQYF	few	TRBV27	NA	TRBJ2-5
TGTGCCACCTTTATGGCGGGAGGGACCCACGAGCAGTACTTC	CATFMAGGTHEQYF	NA	TRBV28	TRBD2	TRBJ2-7
TGTGCCAGCAGTTCCTCCAACCAGGGATACGAGCAGTACTTC	CASSSSNQGYEQYF	few	TRBV2	NA	TRBJ2-7
TGTGCCAGCAGTACCCTCGGGACTGCTGGAAACACCATATATTTT	CASSTLGTAGNTIYF	NA	TRBV28	NA	TRBJ1-3
TGCGCCAGCAGCCAAGTGGGACAGTTGAGGCCCCAGCATTTT	CASSQVGQLRPQHF	few	TRBV4-1	TRBD1	TRBJ1-5
TGTGCCAGCAGCCTTGGCCAGGGGGCGCAAAATGAAAAACTGTTTTTT	CASSLGQGAQNEKLFF	NA	TRBV9	TRBD1	TRBJ1-4
TGTGCCAGCAGCGGAGCGGGAACTAATGAGCAGTTCTTC	CASSGAGTNEQFF	NA	TRBV9	TRBD2	TRBJ2-1
TGTGCCAGCAGACAGGGAGTTGTGAACACTGAAGCTTTCTTT	CASRQGVVNTEAFF	NA	TRBV6-1	NA	TRBJ1-1
TGCGCCAGCAGCGACTCCGCAGGACAGTCCTACGAGCAGTACTTC	CASSDSAGQSYEQYF	NA	TRBV5-1	NA	TRBJ2-7
TGTGCCAGCACCTCGGCGGAGGGTAGGAATCAGCCCCAGCATTTT	CASTSAEGRNQPQHF	NA	TRBV28	NA	TRBJ1-5
TGTGCCAGCAGCTTACAGGGCTCTGGGGCCAACGTCCTGACTTTC	CASSLQGSGANVLTF	NA	TRBV11-1	NA	TRBJ2-6
TGTGCCGGCAGGCTACGACCGGCCTCGGGTGAGCAGTTCTTC	CAGRLRPASGEQFF	NA	TRBV27	NA	TRBJ2-1
TGTGCCAGCAGTCAAGAGACAGGGGGAAGCTATGGCTACACCTTC	CASSQETGGSYGYTF	NA	TRBV6-4	TRBD1	TRBJ1-2
TGTGCCAGTATGCGGGGTTCTACAAAAGAGACCCAGTACTTC	CASMRGSTKETQYF	NA	TRBV5-5	NA	TRBJ2-5
TGTGCCAGCAGCTTGTTTTCGGGACAGGGTGGTAAAAGGCAGTACTTC	CASSLFSGQGGKRQYF	NA	TRBV5-5	TRBD1	TRBJ2-7
TGTGCCAGCAGTGACGCCGGCTACACCTTC	CASSDAGYTF	NA	TRBV2	NA	TRBJ1-2
TGTGCCAGCAGTGAATATCGTGGTGGGGGCGGCACAGATACGCAGTATTTT	CASSEYRGGGGTDTQYF	NA	TRBV25-1	NA	TRBJ2-3
TGTGCCAGCAGCGCCACCCCCGTTATCACCGGGGAGCTGTTTTTT	CASSATPVITGELFF	NA	TRBV9	NA	TRBJ2-2